This T cell receptor beta chain was observed in a study of regulatory T cells in long-lasting Graves disease. V was trimmed by 7 bases and J by 5 bases, leaving 19 bases between them. The CDR3 is 15 residues long. Germline V gives CDR1 SNHLY, CDR2 FYNNEI. This clonotype appeared a single time. The antigen is unknown. Documented time point: persistent/refractory GD, antithyroid drugs over 5 years with positive TRAb. Extracted RNA from PBMCs served as the source of the TCR library. Each of the patients was recruited from an endocrinology department situated in Xi'an, China. The authors built TCR beta libraries using iRepertoire HTBI primers and Arm-PCR of CDR3 regions. TCRdb analysed the multiplex PCR reads with MiXCR anew, one entry per CDR3 protein. The sample lists about 400,000 distinct CDR3 sequences; under 25% were seen once. Whole-study findings and limits: Persistent Graves' cases showed lower TCR diversity than newly diagnosed cases.

The chain has TRBV2 and TRBJ2-3; D is possibly TRBD1 (5 bases). The sequenced sample was peripheral blood mononuclear cells (PBMCs), obtained when the disease was refractory, from a patient treated with antithyroid drugs. This TCR was sampled from a female donor with Graves disease. The CDR3 bases are TGTGCCAGCAACCTCGACAGCTCATTCGGAGATACGCAGTATTTT. Its translation: CASNLDSSFGDTQYF.